The following is a TCR beta chain sequence with its context. No antigen is known for it. The data are from a study of cytomegalovirus exposure and HLA in healthy donors. Study-wide findings and caveats: Data from an earlier analysis indicated that most TCR beta V segments were productive either about 87% or about 30% of the time.

V lost 0 bases to trimming and J lost 5 bases, with 17 bases between them. Germline V gene data show CDR1 as SGHRS and CDR2 as YFSETQ. The CDR3 totals 17 residues. The PCR employed 60 Vbeta primers together with 13 Jbeta primers. Original processing notes: Per a later analysis, the number of unique TCR beta chains was some 82 million, of which 10 million to 11 million were shared. Measured with immunoSEQ multiplex PCR; TCRdb has only the in-frame clones, and not every one. V, J and clone size were drawn from that table, and D and trimming were deduced from the DNA. The table shows a few hundred thousand clones, with 80% to 95% occurring only once.

V gene TRBV5-1 combines with J gene TRBJ2-2; possibly TRBD2 for D (5 bases). This TCR was sampled from a girl between 2 and 10 years old in good health and CMV-seronegative. Input material: PBMCs. CDR3: CASSLGLESGRTGELFF. As DNA, the CDR3 is TGCGCCAGCAGCTTGGGCCTGGAATCGGGAAGGACCGGGGAGCTGTTTTTT.